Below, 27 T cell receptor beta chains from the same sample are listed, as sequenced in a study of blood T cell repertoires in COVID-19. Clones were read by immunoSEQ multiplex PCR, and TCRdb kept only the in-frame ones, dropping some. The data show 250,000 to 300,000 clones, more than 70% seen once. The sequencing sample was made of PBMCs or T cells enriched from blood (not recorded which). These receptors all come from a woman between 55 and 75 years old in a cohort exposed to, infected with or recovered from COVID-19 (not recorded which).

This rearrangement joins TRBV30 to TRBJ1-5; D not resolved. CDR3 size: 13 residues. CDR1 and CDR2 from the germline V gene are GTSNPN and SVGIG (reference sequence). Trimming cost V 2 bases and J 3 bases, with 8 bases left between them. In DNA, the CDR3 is TGTGCCTGGAGTAAGGGAGACAATCAGCCCCAGCATTTT. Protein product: CAWSKGDNQPQHF. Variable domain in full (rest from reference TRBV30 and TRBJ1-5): SQTIHQWPATLVQPVGSPLSLECTVEGTSNPNLYWYRQAAGRGLQLLFYSVGIGQISSEVPQNLSASRPQDRQFILSSKKLLLSDSGFYLCAWSKGDNQPQHFGDGTRLSIL.

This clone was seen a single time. The CDR3 reads CASSPSGSKNYGYTF. The CDR3 nucleotides are TGTGCCAGCAGCCCTTCGGGGAGCAAAAACTATGGCTACACCTTC. The rearrangement uses TRBV4-2 and TRBJ1-2; D gene unclear. The CDR3 runs to 15 residues. Germline V gene lookup returns CDR1 LGHNA and CDR2 YNFKEQ. Trimming pared 4 bases from V and 2 bases from J, leaving 14 bases between.

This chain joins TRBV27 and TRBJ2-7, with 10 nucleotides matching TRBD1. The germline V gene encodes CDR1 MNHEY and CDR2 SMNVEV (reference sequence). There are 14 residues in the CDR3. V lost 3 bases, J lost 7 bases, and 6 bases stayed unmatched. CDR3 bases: TGTGCCAGCAGTTTGTGGGACAGGGGTAGGGAGCAGTACTTC. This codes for CASSLWDRGREQYF.

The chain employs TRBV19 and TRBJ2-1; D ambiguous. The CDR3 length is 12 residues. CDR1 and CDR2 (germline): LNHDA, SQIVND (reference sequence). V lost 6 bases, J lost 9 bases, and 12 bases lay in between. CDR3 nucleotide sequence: TGTGCCAGTAGGACCGACACATTTGAGCAGTTCTTC. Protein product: CASRTDTFEQFF.

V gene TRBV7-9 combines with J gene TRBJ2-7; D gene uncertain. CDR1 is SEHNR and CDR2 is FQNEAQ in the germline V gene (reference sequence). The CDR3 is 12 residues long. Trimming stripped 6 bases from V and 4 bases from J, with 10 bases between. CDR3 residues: CASSPNLYEQYF. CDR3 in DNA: TGTGCCAGCAGTCCAAATCTATACGAGCAGTACTTC.

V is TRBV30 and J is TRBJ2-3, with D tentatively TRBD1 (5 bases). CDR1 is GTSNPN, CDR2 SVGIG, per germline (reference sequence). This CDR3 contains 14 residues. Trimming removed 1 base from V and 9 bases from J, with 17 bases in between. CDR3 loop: CAWSAGRPKGTQYF. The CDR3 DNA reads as TGTGCCTGGAGTGCAGGGCGGCCAAAAGGAACGCAGTATTTT.

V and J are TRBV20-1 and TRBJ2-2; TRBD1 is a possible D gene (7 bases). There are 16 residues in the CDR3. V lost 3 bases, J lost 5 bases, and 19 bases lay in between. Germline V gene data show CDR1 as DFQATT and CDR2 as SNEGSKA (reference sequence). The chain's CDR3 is CSASYSGQAGTGELFF. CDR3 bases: TGCAGTGCTAGTTACTCCGGACAGGCGGGAACCGGGGAGCTGTTTTTT.

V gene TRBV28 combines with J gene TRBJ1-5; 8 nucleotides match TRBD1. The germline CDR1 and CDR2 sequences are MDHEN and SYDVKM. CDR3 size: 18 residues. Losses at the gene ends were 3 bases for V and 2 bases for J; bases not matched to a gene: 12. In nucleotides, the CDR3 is TGTGCCAGCAGTTTGGTCAGGGCAGGGGGCTTGGGCAATCAGCCCCAGCATTTT. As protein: CASSLVRAGGLGNQPQHF. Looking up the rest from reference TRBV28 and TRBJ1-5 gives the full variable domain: DVKVTQSSRYLVKRTGEKVFLECVQDMDHENMFWYRQDPGLGLRLIYFSYDVKMKEKGDIPEGYSVSREKKERFSLILESASTNQTSMYLCASSLVRAGGLGNQPQHFGDGTRLSIL.

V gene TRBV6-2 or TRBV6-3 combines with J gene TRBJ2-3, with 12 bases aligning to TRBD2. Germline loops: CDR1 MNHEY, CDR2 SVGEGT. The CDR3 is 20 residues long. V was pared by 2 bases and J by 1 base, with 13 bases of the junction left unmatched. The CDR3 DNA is TGTGCCAGCAGTTACCCCCTCTTGACTAGCGGGAGCCGAGGCACAGATACGCAGTATTTT. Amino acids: CASSYPLLTSGSRGTDTQYF.

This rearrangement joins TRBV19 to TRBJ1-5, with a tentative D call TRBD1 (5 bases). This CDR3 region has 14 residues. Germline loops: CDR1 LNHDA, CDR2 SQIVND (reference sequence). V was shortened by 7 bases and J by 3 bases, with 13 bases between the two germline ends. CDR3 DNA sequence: TGTGCCAGTACCCTAAGACAGTACAATCAGCCCCAGCATTTT. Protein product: CASTLRQYNQPQHF. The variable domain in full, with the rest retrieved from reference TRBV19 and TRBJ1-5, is DGGITQSPKYLFRKEGQNVTLSCEQNLNHDAMYWYRQDPGQGLRLIYYSQIVNDFQKGDIAEGYSVSREKKESFPLTVTSAQKNPTAFYLCASTLRQYNQPQHFGDGTRLSIL.

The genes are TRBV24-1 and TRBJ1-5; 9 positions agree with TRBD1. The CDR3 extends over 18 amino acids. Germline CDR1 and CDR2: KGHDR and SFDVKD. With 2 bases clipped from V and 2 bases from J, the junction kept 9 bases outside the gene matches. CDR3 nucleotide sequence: TGTGCCACCAGTGATTCGGACAGGGGTATAGGTGGCAATCAGCCCCAGCATTTT. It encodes CATSDSDRGIGGNQPQHF.

The CDR3 bases are TGTGCCAGCAGCTTAAAGGCTACAGGTCGCGGCTACACCTTC. Protein: CASSLKATGRGYTF. This sequence joins TRBV7-2 and TRBJ1-2, with D tentatively TRBD1 (5 bases). This CDR3 has 14 amino acids. Germline CDR1 is SGHTA and CDR2 is FQGNSA. Trimming removed 2 bases from V and 8 bases from J, with 15 bases in between.

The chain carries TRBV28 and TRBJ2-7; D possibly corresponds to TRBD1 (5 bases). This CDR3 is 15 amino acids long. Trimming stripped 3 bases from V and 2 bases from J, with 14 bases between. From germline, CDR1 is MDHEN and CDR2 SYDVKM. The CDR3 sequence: CASSFQGKVTYEQYF. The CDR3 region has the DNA TGTGCCAGCAGTTTTCAGGGAAAAGTGACCTACGAGCAGTACTTC.

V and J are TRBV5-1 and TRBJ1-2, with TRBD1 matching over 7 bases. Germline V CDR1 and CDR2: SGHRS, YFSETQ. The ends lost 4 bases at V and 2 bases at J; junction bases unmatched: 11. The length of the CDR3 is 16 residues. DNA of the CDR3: TGCGCCAGCAGCGCCCAGAAGACAGGGATAAACTATGGCTACACCTTC. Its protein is CASSAQKTGINYGYTF.

In nucleotides, the CDR3 is TGTGCCAGCAGCCCGCGGACTAGCGGGAGGGCTTCTAGCTCCTACGAGCAGTACTTC. The encoded protein is CASSPRTSGRASSSYEQYF. The chain combines TRBV3-1 (or the pseudogene TRBV3-2) with TRBJ2-7, with 15 bases aligning to TRBD2. This CDR3 contains 19 residues. The V and J ends lost 4 bases and 0 bases, in that order; junction bases with no gene match: 10. CDR1 is LGHDT, CDR2 YNNKEL, per germline (reference sequence).

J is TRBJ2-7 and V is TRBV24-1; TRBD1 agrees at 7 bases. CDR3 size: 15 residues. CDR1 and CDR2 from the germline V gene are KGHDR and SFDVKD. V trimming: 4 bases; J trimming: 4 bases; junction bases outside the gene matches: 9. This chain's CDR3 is CATSDTYRGGYEQYF. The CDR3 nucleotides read TGTGCCACCAGTGACACTTACAGGGGCGGATACGAGCAGTACTTC.

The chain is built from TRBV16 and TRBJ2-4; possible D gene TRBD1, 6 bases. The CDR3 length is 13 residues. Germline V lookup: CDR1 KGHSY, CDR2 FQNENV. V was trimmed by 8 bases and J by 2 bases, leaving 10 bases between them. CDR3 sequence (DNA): TGTGCCAGCCTAGGGGGACCCAAAAACATTCAGTACTTC. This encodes CASLGGPKNIQYF.

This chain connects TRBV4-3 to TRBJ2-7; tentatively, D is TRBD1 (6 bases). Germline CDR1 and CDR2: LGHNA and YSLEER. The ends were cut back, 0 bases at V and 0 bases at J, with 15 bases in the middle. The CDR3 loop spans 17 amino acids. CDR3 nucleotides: TGCGCCAGCAGCCAAGATCCCGGGACACAATACTCCTACGAGCAGTACTTC. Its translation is CASSQDPGTQYSYEQYF.

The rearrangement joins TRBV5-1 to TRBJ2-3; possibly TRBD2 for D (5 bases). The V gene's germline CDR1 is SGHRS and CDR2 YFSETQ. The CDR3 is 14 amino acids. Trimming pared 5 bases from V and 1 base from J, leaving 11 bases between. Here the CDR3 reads CASRFEGRTDTQYF. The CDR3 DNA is TGCGCCAGCAGGTTTGAGGGCCGCACAGATACGCAGTATTTT.

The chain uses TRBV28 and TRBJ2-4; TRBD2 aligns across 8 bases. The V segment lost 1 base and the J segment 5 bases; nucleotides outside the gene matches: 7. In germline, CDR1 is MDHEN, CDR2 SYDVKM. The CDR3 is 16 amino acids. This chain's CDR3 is CASSLFAGGAQNIQYF. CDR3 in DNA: TGTGCCAGCAGTTTATTTGCCGGGGGGGCACAAAACATTCAGTACTTC.

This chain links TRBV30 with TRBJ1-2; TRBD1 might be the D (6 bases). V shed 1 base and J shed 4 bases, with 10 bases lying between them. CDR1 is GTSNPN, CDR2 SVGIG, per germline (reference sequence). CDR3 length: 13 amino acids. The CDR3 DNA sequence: TGTGCCTGGAGTGAGACAGGAGCCTATGGCTACACCTTC. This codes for CAWSETGAYGYTF.

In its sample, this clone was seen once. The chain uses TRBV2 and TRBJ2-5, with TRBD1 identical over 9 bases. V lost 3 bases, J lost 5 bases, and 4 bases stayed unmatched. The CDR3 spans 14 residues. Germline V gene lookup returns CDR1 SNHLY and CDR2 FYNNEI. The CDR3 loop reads CASSEWDRVETQYF. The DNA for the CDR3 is TGTGCCAGCAGTGAGTGGGACAGGGTGGAGACCCAGTACTTC.

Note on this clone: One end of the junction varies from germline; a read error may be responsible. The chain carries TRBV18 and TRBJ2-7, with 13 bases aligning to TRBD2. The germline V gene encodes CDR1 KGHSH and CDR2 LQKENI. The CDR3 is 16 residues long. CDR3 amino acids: CASSLTSGRASHEQYF. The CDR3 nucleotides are TGTGCCAGCTCACTCACTAGCGGGAGGGCCTCCCACGAGCAGTACTTC. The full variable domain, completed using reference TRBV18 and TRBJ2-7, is NAGVMQNPRHLVRRRGQEARLRCSPMKGHSHVYWYRQLPEEGLKFMVYLQKENIIDESGMPKERFSAEFPKEGPSILRIQQVVRGDSAAYFCASSLTSGRASHEQYFGPGTRLTVT.

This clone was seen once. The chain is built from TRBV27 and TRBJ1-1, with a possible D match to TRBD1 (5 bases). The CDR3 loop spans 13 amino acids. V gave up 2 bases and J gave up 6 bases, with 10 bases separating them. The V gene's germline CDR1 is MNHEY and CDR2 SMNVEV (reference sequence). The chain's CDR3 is CASSLGRGAEAFF. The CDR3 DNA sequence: TGTGCCAGCAGTTTAGGACGGGGGGCTGAAGCTTTCTTT.

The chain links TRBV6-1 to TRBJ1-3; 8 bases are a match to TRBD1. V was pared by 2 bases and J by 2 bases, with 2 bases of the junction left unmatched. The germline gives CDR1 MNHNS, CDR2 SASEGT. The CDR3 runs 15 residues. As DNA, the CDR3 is TGTGCCAGCAGTGAATGGACAGGGCCTGGAAACACCATATATTTT. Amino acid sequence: CASSEWTGPGNTIYF.

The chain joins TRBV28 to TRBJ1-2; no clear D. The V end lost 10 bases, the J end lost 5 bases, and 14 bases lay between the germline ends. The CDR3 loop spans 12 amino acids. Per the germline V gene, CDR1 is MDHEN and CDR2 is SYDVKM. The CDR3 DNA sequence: TGTGCCACCAAAGGAGGAGATTATGGCTACACCTTC. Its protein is CATKGGDYGYTF.

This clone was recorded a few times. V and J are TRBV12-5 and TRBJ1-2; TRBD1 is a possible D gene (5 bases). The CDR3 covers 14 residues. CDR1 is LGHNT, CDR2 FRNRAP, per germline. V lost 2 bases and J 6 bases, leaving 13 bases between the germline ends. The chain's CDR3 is CASGLPRVSDGYTF. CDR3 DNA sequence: TGTGCTAGTGGTTTGCCCAGGGTAAGCGATGGCTACACCTTC. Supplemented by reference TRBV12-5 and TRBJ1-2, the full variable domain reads DARVTQTPRHKVTEMGQEVTMRCQPILGHNTVFWYRQTMMQGLELLAYFRNRAPLDDSGMPKDRFSAEMPDATLATLKIQPSEPRDSAVYFCASGLPRVSDGYTFGSGTRLTVV.